This passage covers 18 T cell receptor beta chains from one sample sequenced in a study of T cells in localized non-small cell lung cancer. Profiled with immunoSEQ multiplex PCR; TCRdb holds only in-frame clones, not every one. The sample carries fewer than 6,500 clones, over 35% recorded once. The sample consisted of lung tumor tissue, taken before any cancer treatment. The receptors here all came from a man aged 35 to 69 with stage I lung adenocarcinoma.

V is TRBV18 and J is TRBJ1-2, with 10 bases fitting TRBD1. The CDR3 runs 15 residues. V shed 0 bases, J shed 8 bases, and the junction held 6 bases outside the gene matches. Germline-derived CDR1 and CDR2 are KGHSH and LQKENI. The CDR3 DNA is TGTGCCAGCTCACCACCGGGACAGGGGATGGGAGGCTACACCTTC. Translation gives CASSPPGQGMGGYTF.

V is TRBV11-3 and J is TRBJ1-3; D is possibly TRBD1 (6 bases). The CDR3 length is 17 residues. The V end lost 2 bases, the J end lost 0 bases, and 14 bases lay between the germline ends. The germline CDR1 and CDR2 sequences are SGHNT and YENEEA. Written as DNA, the CDR3 is TGTGCCAGCAGCTTAACAGGGACTTCTCTCTCTGGAAACACCATATATTTT. This translates into CASSLTGTSLSGNTIYF.

This clone was counted once. The J gene is TRBJ2-1, the V gene TRBV19; D gene unclear. CDR3 length equals 12 residues. The V gene's germline CDR1 is LNHDA and CDR2 SQIVND (reference sequence). The V gene lost 5 bases and the J gene lost 3 bases, with 5 bases spanning the gap. CDR3 nucleotide sequence: TGTGCCAGTAGTTACAACTACAATGAGCAGTTCTTC. Amino acids: CASSYNYNEQFF.

The chain carries TRBV28 and TRBJ2-7, with 7 bases lining up with TRBD1. The CDR3 covers 16 residues. The germline V gene has CDR1 MDHEN and CDR2 SYDVKM. The V gene end was trimmed by 3 bases and the J gene end by 3 bases; junction bases not matched to a gene: 11. The DNA for the CDR3 is TGTGCCAGCAGTTTGTCGCCGGCAGGGGGAATCTACGAGCAGTACTTC. It yields the protein CASSLSPAGGIYEQYF.

This clone has only a few counts. The chain carries TRBV30 and TRBJ1-4, with unresolved D. The V gene's germline CDR1 is GTSNPN and CDR2 SVGIG (reference sequence). The CDR3 length is 14 residues. Trimming pared 1 base from V and 4 bases from J, leaving 10 bases between. The CDR3 is CAWSERQFNEKLFF. In DNA form, the CDR3 reads TGTGCCTGGAGTGAACGGCAGTTTAATGAAAAACTGTTTTTT.

V gene TRBV6-8 combines with J gene TRBJ2-2; a weak D match, TRBD1 (5 bases). The V gene's germline CDR1 is MNHGY and CDR2 SAAAGT. V lost 6 bases and J lost 4, with 12 bases in between. CDR3 length: 14 residues. CDR3 protein: CASSMDILTGELFF. DNA of the CDR3: TGTGCCAGCAGCATGGACATACTCACCGGGGAGCTGTTTTTT.

The gene calls are TRBV2 and TRBJ1-3, with no clear D. Germline-derived CDR1 and CDR2 are SNHLY and FYNNEI. The CDR3 totals 16 residues. Trimming shortened V by 1 base and J by 2 bases, and 12 bases separated the two germline ends. CDR3 nucleotide sequence: TGTGCCAGCAGTGAAGACGGAGGGCGTACTGGAAACACCATATATTTT. Translation: CASSEDGGRTGNTIYF.

The J gene is TRBJ1-1, the V gene TRBV18, with D perhaps matching TRBD1 (6 bases). Germline V gene lookup returns CDR1 KGHSH and CDR2 LQKENI. V gave up 1 base and J gave up 3 bases, with 9 bases separating them. This CDR3 has 14 amino acids. CDR3 protein: CASSPRSGDTEAFF. As DNA, the CDR3 is TGTGCCAGCTCACCACGGTCAGGGGACACTGAAGCTTTCTTT.

This clone was detected only a few times. The chain recombines TRBV30 with TRBJ2-3; 10 bases agree with TRBD1. The CDR3 length is 15 residues. Germline assignment: CDR1 GTSNPN and CDR2 SVGIG (reference sequence). With V trimmed by 6 bases and J by 3 bases, 9 bases remained unmatched. The CDR3 reads CACTIGTGETDTQYF. CDR3 DNA: TGTGCCTGTACTATCGGGACAGGGGAGACAGATACGCAGTATTTT.

This chain joins TRBV14 and TRBJ2-5; D is unclear. Germline CDR1 and CDR2: SGHDN and FVKESK. The V end was cut by 3 bases, the J end by 5 bases, with 16 bases between. CDR3 length equals 15 residues. CDR3 sequence reads: CASSQLSPEGETQYF. CDR3 DNA: TGTGCCAGCAGCCAGTTATCCCCGGARGGGGAGACCCAGTACTTC. The full variable domain, rest sourced from reference TRBV14 and TRBJ2-5, is EAGVTQFPSHSVIEKGQTVTLRCDPISGHDNLYWYRRVMGKEIKFLLHFVKESKQDESGMPNNRFLAERTGGTYSTLKVQPAELEDSGVYFCASSQLSPEGETQYFGPGTRLLVL.

The gene calls are TRBV30 and TRBJ1-2, with 9 bases fitting TRBD1. Unmatched junction bases numbered 16, after V lost 3 bases and J lost 8 bases. The CDR3 is 16 amino acids. Germline V gene lookup returns CDR1 GTSNPN and CDR2 SVGIG (reference sequence). CDR3 coding DNA: TGTGCCTGGAGAGAACCCACAGGGGGCCCCCGCTTCGGCTACACCTTC. Translation: CAWREPTGGPRFGYTF. The full variable domain, in which reference TRBV30 and TRBJ1-2 provide the parts outside the CDR3, is SQTIHQWPATLVQPVGSPLSLECTVEGTSNPNLYWYRQAAGRGLQLLFYSVGIGQISSEVPQNLSASRPQDRQFILSSKKLLLSDSGFYLCAWREPTGGPRFGYTFGSGTRLTVV.

The chain employs TRBV28 and TRBJ2-5; D uncertain. The CDR3 length is 14 residues. Trimming removed 3 bases from V and 3 bases from J, with 11 bases in between. The germline V gene has CDR1 MDHEN and CDR2 SYDVKM. Written as DNA, the CDR3 is TGTGCCAGCAGTTTTGGTAGTACCAAAGAGACCCAGTACTTC. As protein: CASSFGSTKETQYF.

The chain employs TRBV29-1 and TRBJ2-2; TRBD1 agrees at 8 bases. Germline trimming cut 0 bases from V and 1 base from J; bases unmatched to any gene: 1. This CDR3 is built from 15 residues. Looked up from germline, CDR1 is SQVTM and CDR2 is ANQGSEA. The CDR3 region is CSVEEGTGNTGELFF. The CDR3 DNA is TGCAGCGTTGAAGAGGGGACAGGGAACACCGGGGAGCTGTTTTTT.

This clone appeared a few times. The chain links TRBV19 to TRBJ1-2; 9 bases line up with TRBD1. This CDR3 contains 14 residues. With V trimmed by 6 bases and J by 6 bases, 8 bases remained unmatched. Germline CDR1 reads LNHDA; CDR2 reads SQIVND (reference sequence). This chain's CDR3 is CASRLSGTGNGYTF. The CDR3 DNA reads as TGTGCCAGTAGACTTTCCGGGACAGGGAATGGCTACACCTTC.

The chain couples TRBV19 to TRBJ1-3; 7 bases fit TRBD1. This CDR3 contains 17 residues. Germline V lookup: CDR1 LNHDA, CDR2 SQIVND (reference sequence). V shed 0 bases and J 5 bases; nucleotides not matched to a gene: 10. DNA of the CDR3: TGTGCCAGTAGTATAGAGCGTCCGGGACAGCTAAGAAACACCATATATTTT. Its protein is CASSIERPGQLRNTIYF.

This clone was seen a few times. V usage is TRBV9 and J usage is TRBJ2-7, with 9 bases matching TRBD2. The length of the CDR3 is 16 residues. The germline V gene has CDR1 SGDLS and CDR2 YYNGEE. With 0 bases clipped from V and 1 base from J, the junction kept 5 bases outside the gene matches. CDR3 amino acids: CASSVGSGGMSYEQYF. DNA for the CDR3: TGTGCCAGCAGCGTAGGCAGCGGGGGGATGTCCTACGAGCAGTACTTC.

CDR3 residues: CASSLPRQNTEAFF. DNA for the CDR3: TGTGCCAGCAGCTTACCCCGACAGAACACTGAAGCTTTCTTT. The chain combines TRBV11-3 with TRBJ1-1; D unclear. V lost 2 bases to trimming and J lost 1 base, with 8 bases between them. This CDR3 contains 14 residues. The germline V gene encodes CDR1 SGHNT and CDR2 YENEEA.

This clone turned up a few times. The chain joins TRBV30 to TRBJ2-3, with D possibly being TRBD1 or TRBD2 (7 bases each). Per germline, CDR1 GTSNPN and CDR2 SVGIG (reference sequence). The CDR3 covers 13 residues. V lost 4 bases and J 3 bases, leaving 11 bases between the germline ends. The CDR3 coding sequence is TGTGCCTGGAACAGGGGAGGGACAGATACGCAGTATTTT. It translates to CAWNRGGTDTQYF.